This is a list of T cell receptor beta chains from one sample in a study of technical replicates of blood from a handful of donors. The repertoire was sequenced with immunoSEQ multiplex PCR; TCRdb's copy has only in-frame clones and lacks some. The repertoire holds 64,000 or so clones, about 90% seen once, with 4.5% to 5.5% in the top ten. The specimen sequenced was PBMCs. Every receptor here comes from a human donor in good health. Some clones in this sample may be carry-over from other donors' samples. Each CDR3 is given with its conserved first and last residue. A D gene is named only where the DNA matches it firmly. Clone size appears in some rows only: once, few, many, or a class for an expanded clone.

cdr3_nt cdr3_aa d_call j_call v_call clone_size
TGCGCCAGCAGCCAAGACAGGGGACAGGCTTATAATTCACCCCTCCACTTT CASSQDRGQAYNSPLHF TRBD1 TRBJ1-6 TRBV4-1 NA
TGTGCCAGCAGTGAAGTAGCCTCGGGAGATGAAGACATTCAGTACTTC CASSEVASGDEDIQYF NA TRBJ2-4 TRBV2 once
TGTGCCAGTAGTAACCTCGGGCAGGGGGCTATATGGGAGCAGTACTTC CASSNLGQGAIWEQYF TRBD1 TRBJ2-7 TRBV19 once
TGTGCCAGCAGTTACCCCGGCCGGGGGGCTGAAGCTTTCTTT CASSYPGRGAEAFF NA TRBJ1-1 TRBV6-5 NA
TGTGCCAGCAGCTTGGGCGGGGGGGTTGAGACCCAGTACTTC CASSLGGGVETQYF TRBD2 TRBJ2-5 TRBV7-2 NA
TGTGCCAGCAGCTGGGGGGCTAGCGGGGAGGAGGAGCAGTACTTC CASSWGASGEEEQYF TRBD2 TRBJ2-7 TRBV5-4 NA
TGCGCCAGCAGACGACAGGGGGCGCTGGGTGAAAAACTGTTTTTT CASRRQGALGEKLFF TRBD1 TRBJ1-4 TRBV5-1 NA
TGTGCCAGCAGCTTCCTGGGGGGGCCTTATGAGCAGTTCTTC CASSFLGGPYEQFF NA TRBJ2-1 TRBV13 NA
TGTGCCAGCAGCCCGGGGGGCTCCTTACGAGAGCAGTACTTC CASSPGGSLREQYF NA TRBJ2-7 TRBV7-2 NA
TGTGCCAGCAGTACCGGGACTAGCGGGGGGGTCTACGAGCAGTACTTC CASSTGTSGGVYEQYF TRBD2 TRBJ2-7 TRBV2 NA
TGCGCCAGCAGCACCGGCGACGGGGAACACTATGGCTACACCTTC CASSTGDGEHYGYTF NA TRBJ1-2 TRBV5-1 once
TGTGCCAGCAGCCGGGACAACACCTACGAGCAGTACTTC CASSRDNTYEQYF NA TRBJ2-7 TRBV7-6 NA
TGTGCCAGTAGTATGGGAAGCGGGAGCACAGATACGCAGTATTTT CASSMGSGSTDTQYF NA TRBJ2-3 TRBV19 NA
TGTGCCAGCAGCTTAGGCCGCGGACCCCTCCACTTT CASSLGRGPLHF NA TRBJ1-6 TRBV11-2 NA
TGTGCCAGCAGTGACGGGACTAGCGGGAGGTCTGAGCAGTTCTTC CASSDGTSGRSEQFF TRBD2 TRBJ2-1 TRBV6-4 once
TGTGCCAGCTCACCTCTTGCGGGGGCCGCGAACACCGGGGAGCTGTTTTTT CASSPLAGAANTGELFF NA TRBJ2-2 TRBV18 NA
TGCGCCAGCAGCTCGGCGGGTCAAGATGTGGAAGAGACCCAGTACTTC CASSSAGQDVEETQYF NA TRBJ2-5 TRBV5-1 NA
TGTGCCAGTTTCGGGACACGGCCGAACACTGAAGCTTTCTTT CASFGTRPNTEAFF NA TRBJ1-1 TRBV2 NA
TGTGCCAGCAGCTTAGGTCATACAGGGCTGCCCACCACTGAAGCTTTCTTT CASSLGHTGLPTTEAFF NA TRBJ1-1 TRBV7-2 NA
TGTGCCTGGAGTGTACTCTTTTTCCAATCTGGAAACACCATATATTTT CAWSVLFFQSGNTIYF NA TRBJ1-3 TRBV30 NA
TGCGCCAGCAGCCTGGAGGTAGGGGCCGTGAACACTGAAGCTTTCTTT CASSLEVGAVNTEAFF NA TRBJ1-1 TRBV5-1 NA
TGTGCCAGTAGACCAGTTCAGGGTACTAACTATGGCTACACCTTC CASRPVQGTNYGYTF NA TRBJ1-2 TRBV19 NA
TGTGCCAGCAGCCAGGGCGGGCCCCAGCATTTT CASSQGGPQHF NA TRBJ1-5 TRBV7-2 few
TGTGCCAGCAGCGGGGGCCTGGGTCAGCCCCAGCATTTT CASSGGLGQPQHF NA TRBJ1-5 TRBV14 few
TGTGCCAGCAGTTTATACGGGAATAGCAATCAGCCCCAGCATTTT CASSLYGNSNQPQHF NA TRBJ1-5 TRBV28 few
TGTGCCAGCAGCTTGAGGACTAGCAGCGGAAGGGCCTACGAGCAGTACTTC CASSLRTSSGRAYEQYF TRBD2 TRBJ2-7 TRBV7-6 NA
TGTGCCATCAGTGAGCGGGGGACAGGGGGGTACGAGCAGTACTTC CAISERGTGGYEQYF TRBD1 TRBJ2-7 TRBV10-3 NA
TGTGCCAGCTCACCAGGGCAGGCCATCTCTGGAAACACCATATATTTT CASSPGQAISGNTIYF NA TRBJ1-3 TRBV18 NA
TGCGCCAGCAGCTTTTTAGCGGGTAACACCGGGGAGCTGTTTTTT CASSFLAGNTGELFF TRBD2 TRBJ2-2 TRBV5-1 NA
TGTGCCAGCAGCGGGCTGGGCACAGATACGCAGTATTTT CASSGLGTDTQYF NA TRBJ2-3 TRBV7-3 NA
TGTGCCAGCAGCCCGACCGGGACTAGCCGCAATGAGCAGTTCTTC CASSPTGTSRNEQFF TRBD2 TRBJ2-1 TRBV6-6 NA
TGTGCCAGCAGCGAGGTCGCTTCGCGGCGAGAGACCCAGTACTTC CASSEVASRRETQYF NA TRBJ2-5 TRBV5-6 NA
TGTGCCAGCAGCCGCACAGGGACAGCAGGGACCCAGTACTTC CASSRTGTAGTQYF TRBD1 TRBJ2-5 TRBV7-7 NA
TGTGCCAGCAGCTTGGAGGGGGGGAGGTGGAATGAGCAGTTCTTC CASSLEGGRWNEQFF NA TRBJ2-1 TRBV5-4 NA
TGCGCCAGCAGCTTGGCAGGGCTGGGGGGGCTGGAGACCCAGTACTTC CASSLAGLGGLETQYF NA TRBJ2-5 TRBV5-1 once
TGTGCCAGCAGTGATAGCGGCCGCGAATGGAACACCATATATTTT CASSDSGREWNTIYF NA TRBJ1-3 TRBV2 NA
TGTGCCAGCAGCCGATGGACAGGGTTTGATGAAAAACTGTTTTTT CASSRWTGFDEKLFF TRBD1 TRBJ1-4 TRBV13 NA
TGTGCCAGCAGCGGGGGGGGAGGCAATGAGCAGTTCTTC CASSGGGGNEQFF TRBD2 TRBJ2-1 TRBV7-3 NA
TGCGCCAGCAGCACTATGGGGAGCTACGAGCAGTACTTC CASSTMGSYEQYF NA TRBJ2-7 TRBV5-1 NA
TGCAGCGTTGAAGATTTCCAGAATGAGCAGTTCTTC CSVEDFQNEQFF NA TRBJ2-1 TRBV29-1 NA
TGTGCCAGTAGTGTCACAGGGATGAACACTGAAGCTTTCTTT CASSVTGMNTEAFF NA TRBJ1-1 TRBV19 NA
TGTGCCAGCAGGAGAACAGGGAGAACCTACAATGAGCAGTTCTTC CASRRTGRTYNEQFF NA TRBJ2-1 TRBV6-5 few
TGTGCCAGCTCAGCCTTACAGGGGGCACTTGCAACTAATGAAAAACTGTTTTTT CASSALQGALATNEKLFF TRBD1 TRBJ1-4 TRBV18 NA
TGTGCCAGCAGCTTAGTTCGGGGTGCCGAGCAGTACTTC CASSLVRGAEQYF NA TRBJ2-7 TRBV7-6 NA
TGTGCCACTATGGGGGGTCGACAGCCCCAGCATTTT CATMGGRQPQHF NA TRBJ1-5 TRBV19 few
TGTGCTAGTGGTTTGGTATATAGTCTTAGGGGACAAACCTACGAGCAGTACTTC CASGLVYSLRGQTYEQYF NA TRBJ2-7 TRBV12-5 NA
TGTGCCAGCAGCACGAAACCGGGACAGAGCTCCTATAATTCACCCCTCCACTTT CASSTKPGQSSYNSPLHF TRBD1 TRBJ1-6 TRBV7-9 NA
TGTGCCAGCAGCTTACAGGTATTCTCTGGGGCCAACGTCCTGACTTTC CASSLQVFSGANVLTF NA TRBJ2-6 TRBV7-2 NA
TGTGCCACCAGCATTCGGCTAGCGGTAAACACCGGGGAGCTGTTTTTT CATSIRLAVNTGELFF TRBD2 TRBJ2-2 TRBV15 NA
TGTGCCAGCTCACTGTTTCGGGACAAGGACTCACCCCTCCACTTT CASSLFRDKDSPLHF NA TRBJ1-6 TRBV18 NA
TGCGCCAGCAGCTTGCTGGGCGGGGGGAGCACCGGGGAGCTGTTTTTT CASSLLGGGSTGELFF TRBD2 TRBJ2-2 TRBV5-1 NA
TGTGCCAGCTCACCTGGGGAGGGACATCAGCCCCAGCATTTT CASSPGEGHQPQHF NA TRBJ1-5 TRBV18 NA